This entry lists 28 T cell receptor beta chains sequenced from one sample in a study of shared clonotypes between healthy human individuals. The protocol was immunoSEQ multiplex PCR, while the TCRdb copy is restricted to in-frame clones and leaves out a portion. In the table there are 400,000 to 600,000 clones, roughly 95% of which are singletons. The sample taken for sequencing was naive CD4+ T cells sorted from blood. Specified subset: CD45RA+ positively selected. The source of these receptors is a woman in her thirties in good health.

V is TRBV10-3 and J is TRBJ1-1; possible D gene TRBD1, 6 bases. The CDR3 is 13 residues long. Germline V lookup: CDR1 ENHRY, CDR2 SYGVKD. Trimming removed 4 bases from V and 3 bases from J, with 9 bases in between. As DNA, the CDR3 is TGTGCCATCAGTGTGCACAGGGACACTGAAGCTTTCTTT. The encoded protein is CAISVHRDTEAFF.

The chain uses TRBV4-1 and TRBJ1-2; D not resolved. Germline assignment: CDR1 MGHRA and CDR2 YSYEKL. Trimming cost V 0 bases and J 2 bases, with 7 bases left between them. The CDR3 length is 14 residues. CDR3 sequence reads: CASSQEFGNYGYTF. Here the CDR3 DNA reads TGCGCCAGCAGCCAAGAGTTCGGGAACTATGGCTACACCTTC.

The chain recombines TRBV6-1 with TRBJ2-7; 11 bases map to TRBD2. J lost 1 base, V lost 2 bases, and 4 bases had no gene match. CDR1 and CDR2 (germline): MNHNS, SASEGT. The CDR3 runs 16 residues. CDR3 DNA sequence: TGTGCCAGCAGTGAACCGGGACTAGCGGCGTCCTACGAGCAGTACTTC. Translating gives CASSEPGLAASYEQYF.

The chain recombines TRBV11-2 with TRBJ2-3; 10 bases agree with TRBD2. V lost 5 bases, J lost 3 bases, and 2 bases stayed unmatched. Germline assignment: CDR1 SGHAT and CDR2 FQNNGV. The CDR3 spans 14 residues. The CDR3: CASSNSGRTDTQYF. The CDR3 DNA reads as TGTGCCAGCAGCAATAGCGGGAGGACAGATACGCAGTATTTT.

The chain has TRBV19 and TRBJ2-3; tentative D call: TRBD1 (5 bases). This CDR3 is 15 amino acids long. Trimming cost V 7 bases and J 4 bases, with 18 bases left between them. Germline CDR1 LNHDA, CDR2 SQIVND (reference sequence). Here the CDR3 DNA reads TGTGCCAGTACGGCAGCAGGGCTTAGGGCAGATACGCAGTATTTT. This encodes CASTAAGLRADTQYF.

This chain connects TRBV5-4 to TRBJ2-7, with D possibly TRBD2 on 6 matching bases. The germline V and J ends were trimmed by 4 bases and 0 bases, with 17 bases remaining between them. CDR3 length: 16 amino acids. From germline, CDR1 is SGHNT and CDR2 YYREEE (reference sequence). The CDR3 here is CASSMGRDSSSYEQYF. As DNA, the CDR3 is TGTGCCAGCAGCATGGGCCGGGACTCCTCCTCCTACGAGCAGTACTTC.

The chain has TRBV5-1 and TRBJ2-3; a weak D match, TRBD1 (5 bases). V lost 5 bases and J 0 bases, leaving 10 bases between the germline ends. CDR1 SGHRS and CDR2 YFSETQ come from the germline V gene. This CDR3 is 14 amino acids long. The CDR3 loop is CASRRTISTDTQYF. Here the CDR3 DNA reads TGCGCCAGCAGGAGGACAATTAGCACAGATACGCAGTATTTT.

V and J are TRBV29-1 and TRBJ2-6; no definite D call. CDR3 length equals 13 residues. Germline-derived CDR1 and CDR2 are SQVTM and ANQGSEA. V lost 4 bases and J lost 0, with 4 bases in between. CDR3 protein: CSVAVSGANVLTF. In DNA form, the CDR3 reads TGCAGCGTTGCCGTCTCTGGGGCCAACGTCCTGACTTTC.

The rearrangement joins TRBV4-1 to TRBJ1-5; D not certain. Trimming pared 4 bases from V and 4 bases from J, leaving 8 bases between. The CDR3 extends over 13 amino acids. Germline V gives CDR1 MGHRA, CDR2 YSYEKL. This chain's CDR3 is CASSPKKNQPQHF. The CDR3 coding sequence is TGCGCCAGCAGCCCCAAGAAGAATCAGCCCCAGCATTTT.

The V and J genes are TRBV28 and TRBJ2-1; TRBD1 matches 7 bases. The V and J ends lost 5 bases and 7 bases, in that order; junction bases with no gene match: 8. This CDR3 has 14 residues. Germline CDR1 and CDR2: MDHEN and SYDVKM. CDR3 protein: CASSPSDRENEQFF. The CDR3 nucleotides read TGTGCCAGCAGTCCTTCCGACAGGGAGAATGAGCAGTTCTTC. Drawing the rest from reference TRBV28 and TRBJ2-1, the complete variable domain is DVKVTQSSRYLVKRTGEKVFLECVQDMDHENMFWYRQDPGLGLRLIYFSYDVKMKEKGDIPEGYSVSREKKERFSLILESASTNQTSMYLCASSPSDRENEQFFGPGTRLTVL.

The chain links TRBV5-4 to TRBJ1-4; D not resolved. Trimming removed 0 bases at V and 6 bases at J, with 12 bases between. The CDR3 has 15 amino acids. Germline lookup yields CDR1 SGHNT and CDR2 YYREEE (reference sequence). In DNA, the CDR3 is TGTGCCAGCAGCTTGGGCGGGGTCCTGGATGAAAAACTGTTTTTT. Protein product: CASSLGGVLDEKLFF.

The genes are TRBV19 and TRBJ1-1; a possible D gene is TRBD1 (6 bases). Deletions cut 6 bases from V and 4 bases from J, with 15 bases between. The CDR3 consists of 14 residues. Germline assignment: CDR1 LNHDA and CDR2 SQIVND (reference sequence). This CDR3 reads CASSHPWGLTEAFF. The CDR3 nucleotides are TGTGCCAGTAGCCATCCCTGGGGGCTCACTGAAGCTTTCTTT.

This clone was picked up a small number of times. The chain couples TRBV21-1 to TRBJ1-5. TRBV21-1 is marked as a pseudogene. There are 15 residues in the CDR3. CDR3 sequence reads: CASSTSGTDIQPQHF. CDR3 sequence (DNA): TGTGCCAGCAGCACCTCCGGGACGGATATCCAGCCCCAGCATTTT.

The chain recombines TRBV11-2 with TRBJ2-4, with 7 bases lining up with TRBD2. Germline CDR1 SGHAT, CDR2 FQNNGV. V lost 1 base and J lost 6; bases outside the gene matches: 9. The CDR3 extends over 16 amino acids. DNA for the CDR3: TGTGCCAGCAGCTTAGTAATTAGCGGGTTAGGAAACATTCAGTACTTC. Translating it yields CASSLVISGLGNIQYF.

The rearrangement uses TRBV27 and TRBJ2-2; 13 bases match TRBD2. With V trimmed by 6 bases and J by 2 bases, 6 bases remained unmatched. There are 17 residues in the CDR3. Germline V gene lookup returns CDR1 MNHEY and CDR2 SMNVEV (reference sequence). The CDR3 DNA is TGTGCCAGCAGCCCGACTAGCGGGAGGTTCAACACCGGGGAGCTGTTTTTT. It specifies CASSPTSGRFNTGELFF.

The chain uses TRBV21-1 and TRBJ1-6. TRBV21-1 is flagged as a pseudogene. The CDR3 is made up of 18 amino acids. The CDR3 sequence: CASSKNRDGQASNSPLHF. The CDR3 nucleotides read TGTGCCAGCAGCAAAAACCGGGACGGACAAGCGTCCAATTCACCCCTCCACTTT.

The gene calls are TRBV28 and TRBJ2-7; no reliable D call. The CDR3 runs to 15 residues. V was trimmed by 4 bases and J by 2 bases, leaving 15 bases between them. Germline lookup yields CDR1 MDHEN and CDR2 SYDVKM. The CDR3 region is CASSYAALATYEQYF. CDR3 coding DNA: TGTGCCAGCAGTTATGCCGCTTTAGCAACCTACGAGCAGTACTTC.

This sequence joins TRBV5-8 and TRBJ2-7, with 9 bases aligning to TRBD2. Germline V lookup: CDR1 SGHTS, CDR2 YDEGEE. V shed 4 bases, J shed 7 bases, and the junction held 15 bases outside the gene matches. This CDR3 is built from 16 residues. CDR3 sequence reads: CASSPARREGRYEQYF. CDR3 DNA: TGTGCCAGCAGCCCGGCTAGGCGGGAGGGCCGTTATGAGCAGTACTTC.

This rearrangement joins TRBV28 to TRBJ1-1; TRBD1 agrees at 8 bases. There are 14 residues in the CDR3. CDR1 is MDHEN, CDR2 SYDVKM, per germline. Trimming cost V 6 bases and J 0 bases; bases outside gene matches: 3. CDR3 sequence: CASRLGQVNTEAFF. As DNA, the CDR3 is TGTGCCAGCAGACTGGGACAGGTGAACACTGAAGCTTTCTTT.

The gene calls are TRBV7-3 and TRBJ1-3; D might be TRBD1 (5 bases). Germline V CDR1 and CDR2: SGHTA, FQGTGA. Trimming took off 0 bases at V and 0 bases at J, with 9 bases between the two ends. This CDR3 is 16 amino acids long. The CDR3, as DNA: TGTGCCAGCAGCTTAACCCCGGGGGTCTCTGGAAACACCATATATTTT. Residues: CASSLTPGVSGNTIYF.

The chain uses TRBV5-1 and TRBJ2-2; TRBD1 might be the D (6 bases). The CDR3 contains 14 residues. Germline CDR1 is SGHRS and CDR2 is YFSETQ. Trimming stripped 0 bases from V and 6 bases from J, with 9 bases between. CDR3 protein: CASSLVGGSGELFF. The CDR3 DNA follows: TGCGCCAGCAGCTTGGTAGGGGGATCCGGGGAGCTGTTTTTT.

The chain links TRBV9 to TRBJ2-5; 8 bases fit TRBD1. Looked up from germline, CDR1 is SGDLS and CDR2 is YYNGEE. The CDR3 is 15 residues long. The V gene end was trimmed by 0 bases and the J gene end by 7 bases; junction bases not matched to a gene: 8. The CDR3 DNA is TGTGCCAGCAGCGTAGTCGGACAGGGAATTGGGACCCAGTACTTC. It encodes CASSVVGQGIGTQYF.

This chain links TRBV2 with TRBJ1-6, with D perhaps matching TRBD1 (5 bases). CDR1 is SNHLY, CDR2 FYNNEI, per germline. The V end was cut by 8 bases, the J end by 9 bases, with 11 bases between. This CDR3 has 12 amino acids. The DNA for the CDR3 is TGTGCCAGCTCCTGGGGGACTTCACCCCTCCACTTT. Its protein is CASSWGTSPLHF.

This clone has a single count. This rearrangement joins TRBV6-6 to TRBJ1-5; a possible D gene is TRBD1 (5 bases). V gave up 7 bases and J gave up 3 bases, with 19 bases separating them. The CDR3 totals 16 residues. CDR1 and CDR2 (germline): MNHNY, SVGAGI (reference sequence). CDR3 sequence reads: CASTRARGRNNQPQHF. In DNA, the CDR3 is TGTGCCAGCACTAGAGCCCGGGGACGGAACAATCAGCCCCAGCATTTT.

This chain's CDR3 is CASSRRTSGNTGELFF. The CDR3 DNA is TGTGCCAGCAGCCGACGGACTAGCGGGAACACCGGGGAGCTGTTTTTT. The chain uses TRBV5-6 and TRBJ2-2, with 10 bases identical to TRBD2. V trimming: 4 bases; J trimming: 1 base; junction bases outside the gene matches: 4. Germline V CDR1 and CDR2: SGHDT, YYEEEE. There are 16 residues in the CDR3.

DNA of the CDR3: TGTGCCAGCAGCGTCACTAGCGAGGCCTACGAGCAGTACTTC. It codes for CASSVTSEAYEQYF. This chain connects TRBV9 to TRBJ2-5, with 7 bases fitting TRBD2. The better agreement between TRBJ2-7 and the DNA end casts doubt on the J call. Germline values: CDR1 SGDLS, CDR2 YYNGEE. The CDR3 is made up of 14 amino acids.

The chain recombines TRBV19 with TRBJ1-1, with 9 bases fitting TRBD1. CDR1 LNHDA and CDR2 SQIVND come from the germline V gene (reference sequence). V was pared by 4 bases and J by 2 bases, with 11 bases of the junction left unmatched. This CDR3 spans 17 amino acids. CDR3 sequence (DNA): TGTGCCAGTAGTACCCCCGGGACAGGGAATATCAACACTGAAGCTTTCTTT. Translating it yields CASSTPGTGNINTEAFF.

The genes are TRBV6-6 and TRBJ1-2; 11 nucleotides agree with TRBD1. Germline CDR1 reads MNHNY; CDR2 reads SVGAGI (reference sequence). Trimming at V came to 5 bases and at J to 4 bases, leaving 6 bases not matched to a gene. The length of the CDR3 is 15 residues. CDR3 DNA sequence: TGTGCCAGCAGTACCCGGACAGGGGGCGGCTATGGCTACACCTTC. This codes for CASSTRTGGGYGYTF.